This T cell receptor (beta chain) was sequenced for a study of identical twins. This CDR3 has 15 residues. The trim removed 4 bases at V and 0 bases at J, leaving 3 bases unmatched. The table lists this clonotype with a few counts. From the 5' RACE reads, TCRdb called clonotypes with MiXCR, one entry per CDR3 protein. Among 400,000 to 650,000 distinct CDR3 sequences, around 20% were seen once, and the ten largest hold under 0.95%. These data were likewise used in another study, on T cells expressing NK-cell markers.

The TCR was taken from a woman between 18 and 30 years old in good health. The genes are TRBV12-3 or TRBV12-4 and TRBJ1-5, with 7 bases aligning to TRBD1. Sample: CD4+ T cells sorted from blood. The CDR3 sequence: CASSSRGVSNQPQHF. The CDR3 DNA is TGTGCCAGCAGTTCCAGGGGGGTTAGCAATCAGCCCCAGCATTTT.